Detailed here is one TCR beta chain. A clone one base away is much larger, so this may be a read error. These data come from a study of tumor and adjacent non-tumor tissue in lung cancer. The CDR3 is 15 amino acids. V shed 0 bases and J shed 6 bases, with 13 bases lying between them. The germline gives CDR1 SGHAT, CDR2 FQNNGV. TCRbeta libraries were built with three rounds of nested PCR, modified from ARM-PCR. One entry per CDR3 protein results from TCRdb running MiXCR on the multiplex PCR reads. The sample has tens of thousands of distinct CDR3 sequences; roughly three quarters are singletons. The template was RNA from unsorted bulk tissue. More than 3 cm separated this lung sample from the edge of the tumor.

Sequenced material: distant non-tumor lung tissue. This TCR was recovered from a man aged 60-69 years with non-small cell lung cancer. The chain combines TRBV11-2 with TRBJ2-3, with D perhaps TRBD2 (5 bases). The CDR3 here is CASSLDRGSWDTQYF. The CDR3 DNA sequence: TGTGCCAGCAGCTTAGATCGGGGTAGCTGGGATACGCAGTATTTT.